This TCR beta chain comes out of a study of response to subunit inactivated influenza vaccine. Germline V gene data show CDR1 as SGHTA and CDR2 as FQGNSA. The CDR3 spans 14 residues. V was clipped by 6 bases and J by 4 bases, with 12 bases between them. TCRdb analysed the RT-PCR reads with MiXCR anew, one entry per CDR3 protein. The sample lists fewer than 650,000 distinct CDR3 sequences; over 10% were seen once. This clonotype has a count of ten or more. The clonotype comes from a man in his forties or fifties who received an inactivated influenza vaccine. The V call is TRBV7-2, the J call TRBJ2-2, with D perhaps TRBD1 (6 bases). The material was PBMCs from blood, obtained around seven weeks after vaccination. The CDR3 loop reads CASSLVGGTGELFF. In DNA form, the CDR3 reads TGTGCCAGCAGTTTGGTAGGGGGCACCGGGGAGCTGTTTTTT.